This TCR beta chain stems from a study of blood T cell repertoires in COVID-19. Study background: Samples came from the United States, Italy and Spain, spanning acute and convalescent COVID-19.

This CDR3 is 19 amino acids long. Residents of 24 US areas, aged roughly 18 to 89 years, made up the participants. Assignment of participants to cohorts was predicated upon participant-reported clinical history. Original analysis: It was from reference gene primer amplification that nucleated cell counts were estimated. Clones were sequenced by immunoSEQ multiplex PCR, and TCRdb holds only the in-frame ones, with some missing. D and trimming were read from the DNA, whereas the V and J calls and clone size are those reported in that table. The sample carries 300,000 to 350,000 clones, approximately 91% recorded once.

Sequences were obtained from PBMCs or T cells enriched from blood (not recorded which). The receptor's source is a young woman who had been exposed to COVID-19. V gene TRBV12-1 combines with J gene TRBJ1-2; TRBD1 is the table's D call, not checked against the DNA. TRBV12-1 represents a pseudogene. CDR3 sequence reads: CASSQPDRGIPPLSYGYTF. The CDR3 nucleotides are TGTGCCAGCAGCCAGCCCGACAGGGGAATTCCACCGTTAAGCTATGGCTACACCTTC.